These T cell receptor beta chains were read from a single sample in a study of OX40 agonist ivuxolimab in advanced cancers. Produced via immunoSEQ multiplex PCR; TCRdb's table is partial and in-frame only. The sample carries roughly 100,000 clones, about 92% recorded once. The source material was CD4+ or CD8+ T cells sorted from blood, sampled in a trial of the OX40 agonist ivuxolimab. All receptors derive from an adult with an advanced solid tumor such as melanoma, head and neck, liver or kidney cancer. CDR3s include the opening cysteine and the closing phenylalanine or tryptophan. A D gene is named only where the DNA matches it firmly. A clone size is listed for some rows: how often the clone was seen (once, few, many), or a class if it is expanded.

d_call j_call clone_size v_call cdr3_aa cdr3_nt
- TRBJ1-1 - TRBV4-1 CASSQDSPWTANTEAFF TGCGCCAGCAGCCAAGATTCCCCCTGGACAGCCAACACTGAAGCTTTCTTT
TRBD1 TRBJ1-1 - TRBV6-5 CASRRGQGITEAFF TGTGCCAGCAGACGGGGACAGGGTATTACTGAAGCTTTCTTT
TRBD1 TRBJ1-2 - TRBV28 CASSSFRTGGFGYTF TGTGCCAGCAGTTCCTTTCGGACAGGGGGGTTTGGCTACACCTTC
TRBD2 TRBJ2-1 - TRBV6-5 CASSYSISGSYNEQFF TGTGCCAGCAGTTACTCGATTAGCGGGAGTTACAATGAGCAGTTCTTC
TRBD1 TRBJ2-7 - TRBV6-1 CASGQGLSYEQYF TGTGCCAGCGGACAGGGTTTATCCTACGAGCAGTACTTC
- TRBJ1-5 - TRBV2 CASSEATGWDSNQPQHF TGTGCCAGCAGTGAAGCAACAGGTTGGGATAGCAATCAGCCCCAGCATTTT
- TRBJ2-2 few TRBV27 CASSLYPGELFF TGTGCCAGCAGTTTATACCCCGGGGAGCTGTTTTTT
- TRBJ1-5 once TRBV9 CANDQPQHF TGTGCCAACGATCAGCCCCAGCATTTT
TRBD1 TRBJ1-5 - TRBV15 CATSPEQGALPQHF TGTGCCACGAGTCCCGAACAGGGGGCCCTTCCCCAGCATTTT
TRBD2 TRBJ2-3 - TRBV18 CASSPPASGTDTQYF TGTGCCAGCTCACCACCGGCTAGCGGAACAGATACGCAGTATTTT
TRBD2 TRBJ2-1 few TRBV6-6 CASRTSGSYEQFF TGTGCCAGCAGGACTAGCGGGAGTTATGAGCAGTTCTTC
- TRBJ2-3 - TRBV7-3 CASSLTGTIGTDTQYF TGTGCCAGCAGCTTAACGGGGACAATTGGCACAGATACGCAGTATTTT
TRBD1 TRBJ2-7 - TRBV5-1 CASSLAGTGVSEQYF TGCGCCAGCAGCTTGGCCGGGACAGGGGTGAGCGAGCAGTACTTC
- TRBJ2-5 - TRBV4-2 CASSQFQETQYF TGTGCCAGCAGCCAATTCCAAGAGACCCAGTACTTC
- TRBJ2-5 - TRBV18 CASSPMGDTQYF TGTGCCAGCTCACCAATGGGGGATACCCAGTACTTC
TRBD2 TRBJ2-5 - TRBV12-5 CASGRGLAGAETQYF TGTGCTAGTGGTCGAGGACTAGCGGGAGCAGAGACCCAGTACTTC
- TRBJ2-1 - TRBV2 CASSVQESSYNEQFF TGTGCCAGCAGTGTTCAGGAGAGCTCCTACAATGAGCAGTTCTTC
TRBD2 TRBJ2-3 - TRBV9 CASSPLGGEWGLDTQYF TGTGCCAGCAGCCCCCTGGGAGGGGAGTGGGGTTTAGATACGCAGTATTTT
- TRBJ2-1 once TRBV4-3 CASSQDRGTYNEQFF TGCGCCAGCAGCCAAGACAGGGGAACCTACAATGAGCAGTTCTTC
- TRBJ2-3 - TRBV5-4 CASSFSQASTDTQYF TGTGCCAGCAGCTTTAGTCAGGCGAGCACAGATACGCAGTATTTT
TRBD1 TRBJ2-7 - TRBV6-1 CASNRDRDYEQYF TGTGCCAGCAACCGGGACAGGGACTACGAGCAGTACTTC
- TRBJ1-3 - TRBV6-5 CASTGFGNTIYF TGTGCCAGCACAGGGTTTGGAAACACCATATATTTT
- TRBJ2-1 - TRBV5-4 CASSSRGGWDNEQFF TGTGCCAGCAGCTCCAGGGGCGGATGGGACAATGAGCAGTTCTTC
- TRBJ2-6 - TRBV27 CASSSISGANVLTF TGTGCCAGCAGTTCCATCTCTGGGGCCAACGTCCTGACTTTC
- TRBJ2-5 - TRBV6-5 CASRSPGRYQETQYF TGTGCCAGCAGATCTCCGGGACGCTATCAAGAGACCCAGTACTTC
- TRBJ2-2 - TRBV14 CASSQGPPSLGELFF TGTGCCAGCAGCCAAGGCCCCCCCTCGCTCGGGGAGCTGTTTTTT
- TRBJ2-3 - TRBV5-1 CASSLFSTDTQYF TGCGCCAGCAGCTTGTTTAGCACAGATACGCAGTATTTT
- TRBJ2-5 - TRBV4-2 CASSQKYSGGETQYF TGTGCCAGCAGCCAAAAATACTCAGGGGGGGAGACCCAGTACTTC
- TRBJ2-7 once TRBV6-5 CASSLNTGSTYEQYF TGTGCCAGCAGCCTTAATACAGGGTCTACCTACGAGCAGTACTTC
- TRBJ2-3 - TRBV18 CASSRTDTQYF TGTGCCAGCTCCCGCACAGATACGCAGTATTTT
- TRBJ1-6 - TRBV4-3 CASSQSTVPSSYNSPLHF TGCGCCAGCAGCCAATCGACAGTGCCGAGCTCCTATAATTCACCCCTCCACTTT
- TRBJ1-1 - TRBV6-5 CASINPGVNTEAFF TGTGCCAGCATTAACCCGGGTGTTAACACTGAAGCTTTCTTT
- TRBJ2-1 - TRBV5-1 CASSLQGSSYNEQFF TGCGCCAGCAGCCTACAGGGTAGCTCCTACAATGAGCAGTTCTTC
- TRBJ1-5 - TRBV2 CASRGQSNQPQHF TGTGCCAGCAGAGGACAGTCCAATCAGCCCCAGCATTTT
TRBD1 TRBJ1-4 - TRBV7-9 CASTSGQGPNEKLFF TGTGCCAGCACGTCGGGACAGGGACCTAATGAAAAACTGTTTTTT
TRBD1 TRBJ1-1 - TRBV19 CASSIIVGLTGGTEAFF TGTGCCAGTAGTATAATCGTTGGGCTGACAGGGGGCACTGAAGCTTTCTTT
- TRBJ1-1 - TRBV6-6 CASSRDLTSTEAFF TGTGCCAGCAGTCGGGACCTTACGAGCACTGAAGCTTTCTTT
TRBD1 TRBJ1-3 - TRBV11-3 CASSPNTGEANTIYF TGTGCCAGCAGCCCGAATACAGGGGAGGCGAACACCATATATTTT
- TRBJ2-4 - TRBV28 CASSPRGAGLAKNIQYF TGTGCCAGCAGTCCTCGGGGAGCCGGGCTAGCCAAAAACATTCAGTACTTC
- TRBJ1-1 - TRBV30 CAWSVLGTYTEAFF TGTGCCTGGAGTGTGCTGGGAACGTACACTGAAGCTTTCTTT
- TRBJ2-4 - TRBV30 CAWSLIGNIQYF TGTGCCTGGAGTCTAATAGGGAACATTCAGTACTTC